Below are 18 T cell receptor beta chains sequenced from a single sample in a study of T cells in Graves' hyperthyroidism and ophthalmopathy. TCR beta CDR3 regions were amplified from RNA transcripts. TCR CDR3 underwent first-round RT-PCR with the HTBI primer set. TCRdb called the multiplex PCR reads again in MiXCR, with one record for every CDR3 protein. This sample carries about 640,000 distinct CDR3 sequences, less than 25% of them seen once, and the ten largest clones take 34%. The sequenced material came from blood. The receptors originated from a young man with Graves' ophthalmopathy.

This clonotype was counted many times. This chain connects TRBV6-1 to TRBJ2-2; 8 positions match TRBD2. Unmatched junction bases numbered 11, after V lost 5 bases and J lost 6 bases. From germline, CDR1 is MNHNS and CDR2 SASEGT. This CDR3 contains 16 residues. CDR3 protein: CASSPPSGRVAGELFF. The CDR3 DNA sequence: TGTGCCAGCAGTCCCCCCAGCGGGAGAGTGGCCGGGGAGCTGTTTTTT.

This clonotype was recorded many times. In DNA form, the CDR3 reads TGTGCCAGCAGCTTAGGGCGGGGAAACGAGCAGTACTTC. This sequence encodes CASSLGRGNEQYF. The V and J genes are TRBV7-2 and TRBJ2-7; tentative D call: TRBD2 (6 bases). The CDR3 is 13 residues long. V lost 1 base and J 5 bases, leaving 9 bases between the germline ends. Germline assignment: CDR1 SGHTA and CDR2 FQGNSA.

CDR3 residues: CASSPGGGGGETQYF. The CDR3 DNA reads TGTGCCAGCAGCCCGGGGGGGGGTGGTGGGGAGACCCAGTACTTC. This chain joins TRBV11-2 and TRBJ2-5, with TRBD2 identical over 8 bases. The V gene end was trimmed by 5 bases and the J gene end by 5 bases; junction bases not matched to a gene: 10. The CDR3 length is 15 residues. Germline V gene data show CDR1 as SGHAT and CDR2 as FQNNGV. Based on the CDR3 plus reference TRBV11-2 and TRBJ2-5, the full variable domain is EAGVAQSPRYKIIEKRQSVAFWCNPISGHATLYWYQQILGQGPKLLIQFQNNGVVDDSQLPKDRFSAERLKGVDSTLKIQPAKLEDSAVYLCASSPGGGGGETQYFGPGTRLLVL.

V gene TRBV29-1 combines with J gene TRBJ1-3, with unresolved D. The CDR3 consists of 12 residues. Germline V CDR1 and CDR2: SQVTM, ANQGSEA. V was clipped by 7 bases and J by 6 bases, with 13 bases between them. CDR3 protein: CSAITETNTIYF. The CDR3 DNA is TGCAGCGCCATCACAGAGACAAACACCATATATTTT.

This clonotype was seen repeatedly, ten times or more. The chain couples TRBV7-2 to TRBJ2-1; 7 nucleotides agree with TRBD1. CDR1 is SGHTA, CDR2 FQGNSA, per germline. There are 16 residues in the CDR3. Losses at the gene ends were 5 bases for V and 9 bases for J; bases not matched to a gene: 16. The CDR3 loop reads CASSRPGTVSTSEQFF. As DNA, the CDR3 is TGTGCCAGCAGCCGGCCCGGGACAGTCTCTACTAGTGAGCAGTTCTTC.

The rearrangement joins TRBV29-1 to TRBJ2-2; 8 nucleotides match TRBD1. The CDR3 has 13 amino acids. The V gene end was trimmed by 7 bases and the J gene end by 7 bases; junction bases not matched to a gene: 8. CDR1 and CDR2 (germline): SQVTM, ANQGSEA. In DNA form, the CDR3 reads TGCAGCGCCAGCGGACAGGGCCTCGGGGAGCTGTTTTTT. Translation gives CSASGQGLGELFF.

The chain uses TRBV28 and TRBJ1-5, with 10 bases identical to TRBD1. CDR3 length: 15 amino acids. With V trimmed by 5 bases and J by 6 bases, 7 bases remained unmatched. CDR1 is MDHEN, CDR2 SYDVKM, per germline. CDR3 loop: CASSPGQGGGQPQHF. CDR3 nucleotide sequence: TGTGCCAGCAGTCCAGGACAGGGGGGAGGTCAGCCCCAGCATTTT.

This clonotype came up a few times. This chain uses TRBV15 with TRBJ2-3; weak D call: TRBD2 (5 bases). Looked up from germline, CDR1 is LNHNV and CDR2 is YYDKDF (reference sequence). This CDR3 is 14 amino acids long. The ends were cut back, 4 bases at V and 4 bases at J, with 12 bases in the middle. CDR3 residues: CATSIDWRADTQYF. For the CDR3, the DNA is TGTGCCACCAGCATTGACTGGCGGGCAGATACGCAGTATTTT.

At least ten counts were recorded for this clonotype. The J gene is TRBJ2-7, the V gene TRBV12-3 or TRBV12-4, with TRBD2 identical over 11 bases. The trim removed 5 bases at V and 4 bases at J, leaving 7 bases unmatched. The CDR3 is made up of 15 amino acids. CDR3 region: CASSNAGLADYEQYF. Written as DNA, the CDR3 is TGTGCCAGCAGTAATGCGGGACTAGCGGATTACGAGCAGTACTTC.

This clonotype has only a few counts. V and J are TRBV28 and TRBJ2-3; 8 bases line up with TRBD1. After removal of 7 bases from V and 2 bases from J, the junction contained 11 bases not matched to a gene. CDR1 is MDHEN, CDR2 SYDVKM, per germline. The CDR3 is made up of 16 amino acids. The chain's CDR3 is CASNLDRESVTDTQYF. Here the CDR3 DNA reads TGTGCCAGCAACCTGGACAGGGAAAGTGTCACAGATACGCAGTATTTT.

This clonotype was seen more than once but under ten times. The chain couples TRBV5-1 to TRBJ1-1; TRBD1 is a possible D gene (6 bases). V lost 4 bases, J lost 0 bases, and 19 bases lay in between. Germline CDR1 SGHRS, CDR2 YFSETQ. This CDR3 has 17 amino acids. The CDR3 DNA follows: TGCGCCAGCAGCATCACCGCAGGGGCCCCCTTGAACACTGAAGCTTTCTTT. Its protein product is CASSITAGAPLNTEAFF.

The chain couples TRBV19 to TRBJ1-2; no reliable D call. This CDR3 spans 12 amino acids. The V and J ends lost 2 bases and 8 bases respectively, with 9 bases between them. Germline V gene data show CDR1 as LNHDA and CDR2 as SQIVND (reference sequence). The CDR3 nucleotides are TGTGCCAGTAGTATACCTGATGCGGGCTACACCTTC. This sequence encodes CASSIPDAGYTF.

The chain links TRBV6-1 to TRBJ1-1; TRBD1 aligns across 7 bases. Germline V gene data show CDR1 as MNHNS and CDR2 as SASEGT. J was trimmed by 5 bases and V by 4 bases; bases with no gene match: 10. The CDR3 sequence is 15 residues long. CDR3 coding DNA: TGTGCCAGCAGTGCCCTGACAGGGTCGGGGACTGAAGCTTTCTTT. It yields the protein CASSALTGSGTEAFF.

This clonotype was seen many times. At one end the junction does not follow the germline gene, possibly because of a read error. This sequence joins TRBV2 and TRBJ2-7; 10 bases agree with TRBD2. Germline-derived CDR1 and CDR2 are SNHLY and FYNNEI. The CDR3 is 14 residues long. CDR3 sequence: CASSGLADPYEQYF. In DNA, the CDR3 is TGTGCCAGTAGTGGACTAGCGGATCCCTACGAGCAGTACTTC.

This clonotype was counted ten times or more. V gene TRBV20-1 combines with J gene TRBJ2-7, with 10 positions matching TRBD1. Germline V gene data show CDR1 as DFQATT and CDR2 as SNEGSKA (reference sequence). This CDR3 contains 15 residues. V lost 0 bases to trimming and J lost 4 bases; unmatched junction nucleotides: 6. The CDR3 bases are TGCAGTGCTAGAGATGGGACAGGGGCATCGTACGAGCAGTACTTC. Its protein is CSARDGTGASYEQYF.

This clonotype has ten or more counts. The V call is TRBV6-1, the J call TRBJ1-2, with D perhaps matching TRBD1 (5 bases). The CDR3 is 14 residues long. Per the germline V gene, CDR1 is MNHNS and CDR2 is SASEGT. Trimming took 1 base from V and 4 from J, leaving 10 bases between them. The CDR3 spells CASSEVGTSYGYTF. The CDR3 DNA is TGTGCCAGCAGTGAAGTGGGGACCAGCTATGGCTACACCTTC.

This chain links TRBV30 with TRBJ2-2, with TRBD1 matching 8 bases. J lost 7 bases, V lost 5 bases, and 12 bases had no gene match. The CDR3 has 15 amino acids. In germline, CDR1 is GTSNPN, CDR2 SVGIG (reference sequence). The CDR3 reads CAWAYGQGIIGELFF. The CDR3 nucleotides are TGTGCCTGGGCGTACGGACAGGGAATAATCGGGGAGCTGTTTTTT.

The chain has TRBV5-1 and TRBJ2-2; 9 bases align to TRBD1. Germline V gene data show CDR1 as SGHRS and CDR2 as YFSETQ. This CDR3 has 16 residues. Trimming at V came to 4 bases and at J to 6 bases, leaving 10 bases not matched to a gene. The CDR3 loop reads CASSTSTGGKSGELFF. The CDR3 region has the DNA TGCGCCAGCAGCACATCGACAGGGGGAAAATCCGGGGAGCTGTTTTTT.